The 13 T cell receptor beta chains reported below all come from one sample, sequenced in a study of PD-1 blockade in classical Hodgkin lymphoma. Every patient had relapsed following autologous stem cell transplantation, and cohorts differed in brentuximab vedotin exposure. Measured with immunoSEQ multiplex PCR; TCRdb has only the in-frame clones, and not every one. The data show roughly 13,000 clones, more than 90% seen once. The sample consisted of peripheral blood mononuclear cells (PBMCs), taken at baseline. All receptors derive from a human donor with classical Hodgkin lymphoma.

The rearrangement joins TRBV9 to TRBJ1-5, with D possibly being TRBD1 (6 bases). This CDR3 region has 14 residues. Looked up from germline, CDR1 is SGDLS and CDR2 is YYNGEE. The V gene lost 0 bases and the J gene lost 5 bases, with 9 bases spanning the gap. CDR3 in amino acids: CASSVGGLHQPQHF. As DNA, the CDR3 is TGTGCCAGCAGCGTAGGGGGGCTGCATCAGCCCCAGCATTTT.

V gene TRBV5-1 combines with J gene TRBJ2-5, with 8 bases aligning to TRBD2. Germline lookup yields CDR1 SGHRS and CDR2 YFSETQ. The CDR3 contains 13 residues. Trimming took 2 bases from V and 3 from J; bases not matched to a gene: 0. CDR3 DNA sequence: TGCGCCAGCAGCTTTAGCGGGGAAGAGACCCAGTACTTC. The encoded protein is CASSFSGEETQYF.

The V call is TRBV6-6, the J call TRBJ2-7; 8 nucleotides agree with TRBD2. Germline loops: CDR1 MNHNY, CDR2 SVGAGI (reference sequence). This CDR3 contains 13 residues. Germline trimming cut 7 bases from V and 2 bases from J; bases unmatched to any gene: 4. CDR3 DNA sequence: TGTGCCAGCACGGGGGGGGCAACCTACGAGCAGTACTTC. Amino acids: CASTGGATYEQYF.

The chain combines TRBV5-1 with TRBJ1-1; no clear D gene. Trimming cost V 0 bases and J 0 bases, with 9 bases left between them. Germline CDR1 reads SGHRS; CDR2 reads YFSETQ. The length of the CDR3 is 15 residues. The CDR3 coding sequence is TGCGCCAGCAGCTTGGGAGAATGGATGAACACTGAAGCTTTCTTT. It is translated as CASSLGEWMNTEAFF.

The chain joins TRBV19 to TRBJ2-3; a weak D match, TRBD1 (6 bases). V was cut by 6 bases and J by 6 bases, with 13 bases left in between. The germline CDR1 and CDR2 sequences are LNHDA and SQIVND (reference sequence). This CDR3 region has 13 residues. For the CDR3, the DNA is TGTGCCAGTAGCACAGGGTCTCCCGATACGCAGTATTTT. This gives the protein CASSTGSPDTQYF. Full variable domain (outside the CDR3, taken from reference TRBV19 and TRBJ2-3): DGGITQSPKYLFRKEGQNVTLSCEQNLNHDAMYWYRQDPGQGLRLIYYSQIVNDFQKGDIAEGYSVSREKKESFPLTVTSAQKNPTAFYLCASSTGSPDTQYFGPGTRLTVL.

This clone appeared a single time. The junction does not match germline at one end; this may be a read error. Within the sample, other DNA sequences also encode this same CDR3. V gene TRBV6-4 combines with J gene TRBJ2-3; 8 bases are shared with TRBD2. Germline V lookup: CDR1 MRHNA, CDR2 SNTAGT. This CDR3 is 14 amino acids long. CDR3: CASSAGGDTDTQYF. CDR3 sequence (DNA): TGCGCCAGCAGTGCCGGGGGGGACACAGATACGCAGTATTTT.

The rearrangement joins TRBV6-1 to TRBJ2-1; D tentatively fits TRBD1 or TRBD2 (5 bases each). There are 16 residues in the CDR3. Germline V lookup: CDR1 MNHNS, CDR2 SASEGT. Trimming shortened V by 4 bases and J by 1 base, and 14 bases separated the two germline ends. CDR3 sequence reads: CASSATGLSSYNEQFF. DNA of the CDR3: TGTGCCAGCAGTGCTACAGGACTTTCTTCCTACAATGAGCAGTTCTTC.

The chain combines TRBV6-6 with TRBJ1-2; D is undetermined. The CDR3 covers 16 residues. The V gene's germline CDR1 is MNHNY and CDR2 SVGAGI (reference sequence). The V end lost 0 bases, the J end lost 0 bases, and 11 bases lay between the germline ends. DNA of the CDR3: TGTGCCAGCAGTTACTCGGGCAGGCACGCTAACTATGGCTACACCTTC. Residues: CASSYSGRHANYGYTF.

The V call is TRBV7-8, the J call TRBJ1-5, with 9 bases matching TRBD1. The CDR3 consists of 13 residues. Losses at the gene ends were 4 bases for V and 7 bases for J; bases not matched to a gene: 2. CDR1 and CDR2 from the germline V gene are SGHVS and FQNEAQ. CDR3 sequence (DNA): TGTGCCAGCAGCTCCGACAGGGGGCAGCCCCAGCATTTT. Its protein is CASSSDRGQPQHF.

The V gene is TRBV25-1, the J gene TRBJ1-3; no definite D call. Germline values: CDR1 MGHDK, CDR2 SYGVNS. This CDR3 is 14 amino acids long. Trimming left V 3 bases short and J 0 bases short, with 6 bases between. CDR3 DNA: TGTGCCAGCAGTGAGGAACACTCTGGAAACACCATATATTTT. This codes for CASSEEHSGNTIYF.

V and J are TRBV30 and TRBJ1-4; D gene uncertain. Between the trimmed V and J ends, which lost 4 bases and 5 bases, there was a span of 8 bases. Germline CDR1 and CDR2: GTSNPN and SVGIG (reference sequence). The CDR3 totals 12 residues. CDR3 in DNA: TGTGCCTGGAAACCAGCCAATGAAAAACTGTTTTTT. It specifies CAWKPANEKLFF.

The chain links TRBV5-1 to TRBJ2-7, with D perhaps TRBD1 or TRBD2 (5 bases each). This CDR3 comprises 15 residues. Trimming took 5 bases from V and 9 from J, leaving 24 bases between them. Germline-derived CDR1 and CDR2 are SGHRS and YFSETQ. The CDR3 region is CASSYRDAMAWGQYF. The DNA for the CDR3 is TGCGCCAGCAGTTACCGGGACGCTATGGCCTGGGGGCAGTACTTC.

V usage is TRBV30 and J usage is TRBJ1-2; D is undetermined. The CDR3 covers 15 residues. The germline CDR1 and CDR2 sequences are GTSNPN and SVGIG (reference sequence). V was clipped by 1 base and J by 5 bases, with 17 bases between them. The CDR3 coding sequence is TGTGCCTGGAGTGCCGACGGGAAGGAAGGGTATGGCTACACCTTC. This translates into CAWSADGKEGYGYTF.